One T cell receptor (beta chain) is described in this entry. The target antigen is unknown. These data are taken from a study of cytomegalovirus exposure and HLA in healthy donors. CDR3 length: 15 amino acids. Per the germline V gene, CDR1 is LNHDA and CDR2 is SQIVND (reference sequence). With V trimmed by 6 bases and J by 3 bases, 8 bases remained unmatched. Broader study findings: Later, an analysis found that TCR clusters from the first cohort tended to co-occur in the roughly 120 validation repertoires. The study listed approximately 170 cytomegalovirus-associated TCR beta chains.

The data were produced by immunoSEQ multiplex PCR, yet TCRdb's version contains in-frame clones alone and is incomplete. The data show almost 200,000 clones, roughly three quarters seen once. Separate from the approximately 700-subject first cohort was the approximately 130-subject validation cohort, to which the donors belonged. The chain carries TRBV19 and TRBJ2-5, with 9 nucleotides matching TRBD2. This sequence was found in a woman in her twenties or thirties in good health and CMV-seronegative. The specimen sequenced was PBMCs. The CDR3 DNA follows: TGTGCCAGTAGCCGAACTAGCGGGTTTAAAGAGACCCAGTACTTC. Amino acids: CASSRTSGFKETQYF.